This T cell receptor beta chain derives from a study of T-cell reconstitution after alpha-beta-depleted transplantation in children. Germline values: CDR1 SEHNR, CDR2 FQNEAQ (reference sequence). The CDR3 spans 15 residues. Trimming took 3 bases from V and 3 from J; bases not matched to a gene: 4. Many counts were recorded for this clonotype. The TCRbeta library was prepared with unique molecular identifiers. MiXCR, run by TCRdb on the PCR reads, gives a single entry per CDR3 protein. The sample has 83,000 or so distinct CDR3 sequences, roughly 8% seen once. The rearrangement uses TRBV7-9 and TRBJ2-5, with 10 bases fitting TRBD1. The material sequenced was PBMCs from the stem cell graft donor, taken from the stem cell graft. This clonotype originated in a human donor who donated a stem cell graft to a child with congenital amegakaryocytic thrombocytopenia. Here the CDR3 reads CASSFDRGPEETQYF. In nucleotides, the CDR3 is TGTGCCAGCAGCTTCGACAGGGGGCCAGAAGAGACCCAGTACTTC.